Below, one T cell receptor (beta chain) is given with its context. This record comes from a study of cytomegalovirus exposure and HLA in healthy donors. Repertoires were generated with immunoSEQ multiplex PCR, while TCRdb's copy carries only in-frame clones and drops some. The table has under 200,000 clones, about 88% seen once. From germline, CDR1 is LNHDA and CDR2 SQIVND (reference sequence). V lost 6 bases to trimming and J lost 8 bases; unmatched junction nucleotides: 5. The CDR3 is made up of 13 amino acids. V gene TRBV19 combines with J gene TRBJ1-4, with 8 nucleotides matching TRBD1. Material: PBMCs. The sequence came from a young woman in good health and CMV-seronegative. Written as DNA, the CDR3 is TGTGCCAGTAGCCCGGACAGGGCGGAAAAACTGTTTTTT. Amino acid sequence: CASSPDRAEKLFF.